The rows below give T cell receptor beta chains drawn from one sample of a study of blood T cell repertoires in COVID-19. Here immunoSEQ multiplex PCR was the method, and the copy in TCRdb shows in-frame clones only, minus some. This table holds about 25,000 clones, around 85% found once. Sequenced material: peripheral blood. These receptors came from a man in his fifties with active or convalescent COVID-19. CDR3s include the opening cysteine and the closing phenylalanine or tryptophan. A D gene is named only where the DNA matches it firmly. Part of the rows lack a size; the others show once, few, many or a class for expanded clones.

abundance | j_gene | len | v_gene | d_gene | CDR3aa | CDR3nt
- | TRBJ2-3 | 16 | TRBV24-1 | TRBD1 | CATSDTDRGEGDTQYF | TGTGCCACCAGTGATACTGACAGGGGAGAAGGGGATACGCAGTATTTT
- | TRBJ2-2 | 13 | TRBV7-9 | - | CASSPRFTGELFF | TGTGCCAGCAGCCCTCGGTTCACCGGGGAGCTGTTTTTT
- | TRBJ2-3 | 17 | TRBV5-1 | - | CASSGGTERISTDTQYF | TGCGCCAGCAGCGGAGGGACAGAGAGGATTAGCACAGATACGCAGTATTTT
- | TRBJ2-7 | 16 | TRBV7-5 | - | CVRSLWVRGLSYEQYF | TGTGTCAGAAGCTTGTGGGTGCGGGGGTTGTCCTACGAGCAGTACTTC
- | TRBJ1-4 | 16 | TRBV12-5 | - | CASGLVRGLPNEKLFF | TGTGCTAGTGGTTTGGTACGGGGGTTACCTAATGAAAAACTGTTTTTT
- | TRBJ2-1 | 15 | TRBV19 | - | CASSPRGATYNEQFF | TGTGCCAGTAGTCCCCGGGGAGCGACCTACAATGAGCAGTTCTTC
- | TRBJ2-3 | 16 | TRBV4-2 | TRBD2 | CASSQDTSGGTDTQYF | TGTGCCAGCAGCCAAGACACTAGCGGGGGGACAGATACGCAGTATTTT
few | TRBJ1-2 | 12 | TRBV28 | - | CASSLAGVGYTF | TGTGCCAGCAGTTTGGCAGGGGTCGGCTACACCTTC
- | TRBJ1-1 | 14 | TRBV11-2 | - | CASSDYRGGTEAFF | TGTGCCAGCAGCGACTATAGGGGAGGCACTGAAGCTTTCTTT
- | TRBJ2-1 | 12 | TRBV2 | TRBD1 | CASKDRASEQFF | TGTGCCAGCAAAGACAGGGCAAGTGAGCAGTTCTTC
- | TRBJ1-2 | 16 | TRBV7-6 | - | CASSLESGRATYGYTF | TGTGCCAGCAGCTTAGAATCAGGCAGGGCTACGTATGGCTACACCTTC
- | TRBJ1-1 | 13 | TRBV10-2 | - | CASKDRQITEAFF | TGCGCCAGCAAAGACAGGCAGATCACTGAAGCTTTCTTT
once | TRBJ1-3 | 14 | TRBV5-1 | TRBD1 | CASSGQGSGNTIYF | TGCGCCAGCAGCGGACAGGGCTCTGGAAACACCATATATTTT
- | TRBJ1-6 | 16 | TRBV5-1 | - | CASSLGAGNYNSPLHF | TGCGCCAGCAGCTTGGGCGCAGGGAACTATAATTCACCCCTCCACTTT
once | TRBJ1-6 | 14 | TRBV30 | TRBD1 | CVSDRGLPNSPLHF | TGTGTATCGGACAGGGGGCTCCCTAATTCACCCCTCCACTTT
- | TRBJ2-3 | 12 | TRBV5-4 | - | CASSLRGDTQYF | TGTGCCAGCAGCCTGAGGGGGGATACGCAGTATTTT
few | TRBJ2-7 | 15 | TRBV18 | - | CASSPPGGYGYEQYF | TGTGCCAGCTCACCGCCTGGGGGGTACGGCTACGAGCAGTACTTC
- | TRBJ2-3 | 15 | TRBV19 | - | CASSMRTDITDTQYF | TGTGCCAGTAGTATGAGGACGGACATCACAGATACGCAGTATTTT
- | TRBJ2-7 | 13 | TRBV12-3/TRBV12-4 | - | CASRSGSSYEQYF | TGTGCCAGCAGATCCGGGTCCTCATACGAGCAGTACTTC
once | TRBJ2-3 | 19 | TRBV4-1 | TRBD2 | CASSQDLGLAGGHTDTQYF | TGCGCCAGCAGCCAAGATCTGGGACTAGCGGGAGGCCACACAGATACGCAGTATTTT
- | TRBJ2-1 | 18 | TRBV7-9 | TRBD1 | CASSNGGRGQGGYNEQFF | TGTGCCAGCAGCAATGGAGGCAGGGGACAGGGGGGCTACAATGAGCAGTTCTTC
- | TRBJ2-7 | 15 | TRBV7-9 | - | CASSLKHGSSGEQYF | TGTGCCAGCAGCCTCAAGCACGGGAGTTCGGGCGAGCAGTACTTC
- | TRBJ1-2 | 14 | TRBV11-3 | - | CASSLSGTFYGYTF | TGTGCCAGCAGCTTAAGCGGGACATTTTATGGCTACACCTTC
- | TRBJ2-2 | 14 | TRBV18 | - | CASPTQEGTGELFF | TGTGCCAGCCCGACACAGGAGGGGACCGGGGAGCTGTTTTTT
- | TRBJ2-1 | 14 | TRBV7-9 | - | CASSLNPGNNEQFF | TGTGCCAGCAGCTTAAATCCAGGGAACAATGAGCAGTTCTTC
- | TRBJ1-1 | 13 | TRBV7-3 | - | CASSPSVNTEAFF | TGTGCCAGCAGCCCCTCGGTGAACACTGAAGCTTTCTTT
- | TRBJ2-5 | 17 | TRBV18 | TRBD2 | CASSPPRLAGASETQYF | TGTGCCAGCTCACCACCGAGGCTAGCGGGAGCATCTGAGACCCAGTACTTC
- | TRBJ2-3 | 16 | TRBV3-1/TRBV3-2 | - | CASSSGPGGATDTQYF | TGTGCCAGCAGCTCAGGCCCCGGCGGGGCCACAGATACGCAGTATTTT
- | TRBJ1-5 | 14 | TRBV27 | - | CASSLRSADQPQHF | TGTGCCAGCAGTTTACGGTCCGCCGATCAGCCCCAGCATTTT
- | TRBJ2-2 | 14 | TRBV7-9 | - | CASSRERNTGELFF | TGTGCCAGCAGCCGGGAAAGAAACACCGGGGAGCTGTTTTTT
- | TRBJ2-7 | 12 | TRBV5-4 | TRBD1 | CASSPDRGEQYF | TGTGCCAGCAGCCCTGACAGGGGCGAGCAGTACTTC